This T cell receptor beta chain originates from a study of blood T cell repertoires in COVID-19. Turning to the study itself: Samples taken during acute and convalescent COVID-19 were collected in the United States, Italy and Spain.

The CDR3 loop spans 11 amino acids. V was trimmed by 0 bases and J by 7 bases, leaving 5 bases between them. CDR1 SGHNT and CDR2 YYREEE come from the germline V gene (reference sequence). Per the authors' pipeline: Amplification of reference gene primers was used by the study to estimate nucleated cell counts. TCRdb keeps only in-frame clones here, not all; method: immunoSEQ multiplex PCR. Clone size and V and J calls were adopted from that table, with D and trimming inferred from the DNA. The sample yields fewer than 300,000 clones, around 85% seen once. Sequencing used peripheral blood. This receptor was taken from a woman in her twenties or thirties with COVID-19, enrolled during active disease. The J gene is TRBJ2-7, the V gene TRBV5-4; D may be TRBD1 (5 bases). CDR3 sequence reads: CASSLDREQYF. The CDR3 DNA reads TGTGCCAGCAGCTTGGACAGGGAGCAGTACTTC.